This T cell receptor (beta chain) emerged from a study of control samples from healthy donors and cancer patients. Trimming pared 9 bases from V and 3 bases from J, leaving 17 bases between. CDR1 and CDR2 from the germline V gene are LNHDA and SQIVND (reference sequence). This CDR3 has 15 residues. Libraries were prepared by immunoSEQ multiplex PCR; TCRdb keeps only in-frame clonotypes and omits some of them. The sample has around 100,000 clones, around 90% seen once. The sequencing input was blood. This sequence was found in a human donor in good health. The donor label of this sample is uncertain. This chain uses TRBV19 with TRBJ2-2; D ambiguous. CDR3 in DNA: TGTGCCAGCACCATTGAATCCCGGGACACCGGGGAGCTGTTTTTT. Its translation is CASTIESRDTGELFF.